Listed here are 28 T cell receptor beta chains from one sample, sequenced in a study of shared clonotypes between healthy human individuals. Measured with immunoSEQ multiplex PCR; TCRdb has only the in-frame clones, and not every one. The sample records 1.6 million or so clones, roughly 96% being singletons. Sequenced: naive CD4+ T cells sorted from blood. Described subset: CD45RA+ positively selected. The receptors were gathered from a man younger than 40 in good health.

This sequence joins TRBV27 and TRBJ2-7; 9 bases match TRBD1. CDR1 is MNHEY, CDR2 SMNVEV, per germline (reference sequence). The CDR3 is 13 amino acids. V lost 5 bases, J lost 3 bases, and 2 bases stayed unmatched. The CDR3 nucleotides are TGTGCCAGCAGTCGACAGGGGGTCTACGAGCAGTACTTC. It yields the protein CASSRQGVYEQYF.

This chain links TRBV6-1 with TRBJ2-3, with a weak D call TRBD2 (5 bases). The V end was cut by 2 bases, the J end by 6 bases, with 12 bases between. This CDR3 spans 14 amino acids. CDR1 and CDR2 (germline): MNHNS, SASEGT. DNA for the CDR3: TGTGCCAGCAGTGAAAATAGCGTCTATGATACGCAGTATTTT. Its protein is CASSENSVYDTQYF.

The chain links TRBV6-1 to TRBJ2-7; 7 bases are a match to TRBD1. CDR3 size: 16 residues. Germline loops: CDR1 MNHNS, CDR2 SASEGT. Trimming at V came to 0 bases and at J to 0 bases, leaving 5 bases not matched to a gene. CDR3 coding DNA: TGTGCCAGCAGTGAAGCGCTTCAGGGGGTCTCCTACGAGCAGTACTTC. Protein: CASSEALQGVSYEQYF.

The V gene is TRBV6-1, the J gene TRBJ1-5, with D unresolved. The CDR3 length is 14 residues. Per germline, CDR1 MNHNS and CDR2 SASEGT. V lost 0 bases and J lost 5, with 8 bases in between. This CDR3 reads CASSEALGDQPQHF. The CDR3 DNA sequence: TGTGCCAGCAGTGAAGCGCTGGGAGATCAGCCCCAGCATTTT.

The V gene is TRBV5-1, the J gene TRBJ1-1; D is ambiguous. This CDR3 contains 14 residues. V shed 5 bases and J shed 0 bases, with 11 bases lying between them. Germline CDR1 SGHRS, CDR2 YFSETQ. CDR3 DNA: TGCGCCAGCAGTGATGTGGGCGTGAACACTGAAGCTTTCTTT. Amino acids: CASSDVGVNTEAFF.

This clone was observed once. This sequence joins TRBV6-6 and TRBJ1-1; 8 nucleotides agree with TRBD1. V shed 6 bases and J 2 bases; nucleotides not matched to a gene: 8. Looked up from germline, CDR1 is MNHNY and CDR2 is SVGAGI (reference sequence). This CDR3 contains 15 residues. The CDR3 DNA reads as TGTGCCAGCAGAGCCCGGACAGGGACAAACACTGAAGCTTTCTTT. Its protein product is CASRARTGTNTEAFF.

The chain combines TRBV18 with TRBJ2-1, with D unclear. Germline-derived CDR1 and CDR2 are KGHSH and LQKENI. This CDR3 is built from 15 residues. Trimming cost V 0 bases and J 4 bases, with 10 bases left between them. The CDR3 region has the DNA TGTGCCAGCTCACCACCCGGAACAAGGTACAATGAGCAGTTCTTC. Protein: CASSPPGTRYNEQFF.

The genes are TRBV27 and TRBJ1-5; a weak D match, TRBD1 (6 bases). V was trimmed by 6 bases and J by 4 bases, leaving 16 bases between them. In germline, CDR1 is MNHEY, CDR2 SMNVEV (reference sequence). The CDR3 spans 15 residues. CDR3 coding DNA: TGTGCCAGCAGGCCCGGGGGGGCCCCTAATCAGCCCCAGCATTTT. Translation: CASRPGGAPNQPQHF.

V gene TRBV27 combines with J gene TRBJ2-3; D may be TRBD1 (7 bases). The germline V gene has CDR1 MNHEY and CDR2 SMNVEV (reference sequence). CDR3 length: 17 amino acids. The V end was cut by 0 bases, the J end by 2 bases, with 15 bases between. CDR3 bases: TGTGCCAGCAGTTTATCATGGAGGGACAGCTACACAGATACGCAGTATTTT. Translating it yields CASSLSWRDSYTDTQYF.

This chain's CDR3 is CASSPRTSPSSYNEQFF. CDR3 nucleotide sequence: TGCGCCAGCAGCCCGCGGACTAGCCCGAGCTCCTACAATGAGCAGTTCTTC. V usage is TRBV5-1 and J usage is TRBJ2-1; TRBD2 agrees at 8 bases. CDR1 is SGHRS and CDR2 is YFSETQ in the germline V gene. The ends lost 4 bases at V and 0 bases at J; junction bases unmatched: 9. The CDR3 loop spans 17 amino acids.

This chain links TRBV7-2 with TRBJ2-7, with 7 bases fitting TRBD1. V lost 5 bases and J lost 2; bases outside the gene matches: 12. The CDR3 length is 16 residues. Germline V gene sequence: CDR1 SGHTA, CDR2 FQGNSA. The CDR3 DNA sequence: TGTGCCAGCAGCACTACCGCGTTTGGACAGGCCTACGAGCAGTACTTC. Protein product: CASSTTAFGQAYEQYF.

V usage is TRBV15 and J usage is TRBJ2-7; no definite D call. The ends were cut back, 0 bases at V and 2 bases at J, with 8 bases in the middle. Germline V gene lookup returns CDR1 LNHNV and CDR2 YYDKDF (reference sequence). The CDR3 sequence is 14 residues long. CDR3: CATSRDPGPYEQYF. The CDR3 coding sequence is TGTGCCACCAGCAGAGATCCCGGACCCTACGAGCAGTACTTC. Supplemented by reference TRBV15 and TRBJ2-7, the full variable domain reads DAMVIQNPRYQVTQFGKPVTLSCSQTLNHNVMYWYQQKSSQAPKLLFHYYDKDFNNEADTPDNFQSRRPNTSFCFLDIRSPGLGDTAMYLCATSRDPGPYEQYFGPGTRLTVT.

The chain employs TRBV7-9 and TRBJ2-7; TRBD2 agrees at 8 bases. The V segment lost 6 bases and the J segment 6 bases; nucleotides outside the gene matches: 10. Germline CDR1 is SEHNR and CDR2 is FQNEAQ (reference sequence). The CDR3 consists of 14 residues. The CDR3 region has the DNA TGTGCCAGCAGTCAGCGGGAGTTGACTCTCGAGCAGTACTTC. Protein sequence: CASSQRELTLEQYF.

This chain connects TRBV5-1 to TRBJ1-2; D not resolved. Looked up from germline, CDR1 is SGHRS and CDR2 is YFSETQ. V lost 2 bases and J lost 8, with 13 bases in between. The CDR3 loop spans 13 amino acids. CDR3 nucleotide sequence: TGCGCCAGCAGCTTCTACTCCGACGCAGGCTACACCTTC. Its protein is CASSFYSDAGYTF.

This clone was seen just once. The genes are TRBV28 and TRBJ1-2; 8 bases fit TRBD1. The V segment lost 5 bases and the J segment 4 bases; nucleotides outside the gene matches: 3. In germline, CDR1 is MDHEN, CDR2 SYDVKM. The length of the CDR3 is 13 residues. In DNA form, the CDR3 reads TGTGCCAGCAGTAGGGACAGGTTCTATGGCTACACCTTC. Translated, it gives CASSRDRFYGYTF.

V is TRBV7-3 and J is TRBJ1-1, with no clear D. Trimming removed 2 bases from V and 1 base from J, with 8 bases in between. Germline assignment: CDR1 SGHTA and CDR2 FQGTGA. The CDR3 spans 14 residues. CDR3 amino acids: CASSLLYGNTEAFF. The DNA for the CDR3 is TGTGCCAGCAGCTTATTGTACGGGAACACTGAAGCTTTCTTT.

The chain recombines TRBV5-1 with TRBJ1-3, with 7 bases fitting TRBD1. The CDR3 sequence is 17 residues long. V dropped 0 bases and J dropped 1; count of bases not matched to a gene: 7. Germline CDR1 and CDR2: SGHRS and YFSETQ. CDR3 amino acids: CASSLASPGQSGNTIYF. The CDR3 nucleotides read TGCGCCAGCAGCTTGGCCTCGCCGGGACAGTCTGGAAACACCATATATTTT.

This chain links TRBV7-9 with TRBJ2-7; TRBD1 aligns across 11 bases. The germline CDR1 and CDR2 sequences are SEHNR and FQNEAQ (reference sequence). Trimming cost V 5 bases and J 2 bases; bases outside gene matches: 2. This CDR3 is 14 amino acids long. CDR3 sequence reads: CASSQGQGAYEQYF. CDR3 bases: TGTGCCAGCAGCCAGGGACAGGGGGCCTACGAGCAGTACTTC.

Remarks on this clone: An end of the junction does not agree with germline; a read error may underlie this. V gene TRBV5-1 combines with J gene TRBJ2-3; D ambiguous. This CDR3 is 17 amino acids long. Germline V gene data show CDR1 as SGHRS and CDR2 as YFSETQ. CDR3 sequence (DNA): TGCGTCAGCAGCTTGGTGTTGGCGGATGTGGGCACAGATACGCAGTATTTT. Encoded protein: CVSSLVLADVGTDTQYF.

The J gene is TRBJ2-2, the V gene TRBV2, with 7 nucleotides matching TRBD1. Germline V CDR1 and CDR2: SNHLY, FYNNEI. Trimming removed 7 bases from V and 3 bases from J; junction bases left unmatched: 11. This CDR3 is built from 16 residues. The CDR3 loop is CASTWTGLRDTGELFF. CDR3 bases: TGTGCCAGCACCTGGACAGGTTTGAGGGACACCGGGGAGCTGTTTTTT.

This clone was detected once. This chain joins TRBV19 and TRBJ2-7, with D possibly being TRBD2 (6 bases). The CDR3 length is 13 residues. V lost 4 bases and J 2 bases, leaving 9 bases between the germline ends. CDR1 is LNHDA, CDR2 SQIVND, per germline (reference sequence). CDR3 sequence (DNA): TGTGCCAGTAGTAGGACTAAAACCTACGAGCAGTACTTC. It codes for CASSRTKTYEQYF.

The chain couples TRBV29-1 to TRBJ1-1, with D tentatively TRBD1 (5 bases). Deletions cut 0 bases from V and 3 bases from J, with 14 bases between. This CDR3 spans 15 amino acids. Germline CDR1 SQVTM, CDR2 ANQGSEA. The CDR3 nucleotides read TGCAGCGTTGAAGATGAAAAGGGACTCTACACTGAAGCTTTCTTT. Translating gives CSVEDEKGLYTEAFF.

The CDR3 DNA is TGTGCCAGTAGTACACGGACAGGGTTTAAGAGCAATCAGCCCCAGCATTTT. Its translation: CASSTRTGFKSNQPQHF. The chain recombines TRBV19 with TRBJ1-5; 8 bases match TRBD1. This CDR3 contains 17 residues. The germline V gene has CDR1 LNHDA and CDR2 SQIVND (reference sequence). The J segment lost 1 base and the V segment lost 4 bases, leaving 9 bases of the junction unmatched.

The V gene is TRBV29-1, the J gene TRBJ1-4, with TRBD1 as a possible D gene (5 bases). The CDR3 totals 12 residues. Germline V gene data show CDR1 as SQVTM and CDR2 as ANQGSEA. The V end lost 7 bases, the J end lost 6 bases, and 12 bases lay between the germline ends. CDR3 in amino acids: CSASGADEKLFF. The DNA for the CDR3 is TGCAGCGCCAGCGGGGCGGATGAAAAACTGTTTTTT.

This chain connects TRBV18 to TRBJ1-1; D is ambiguous. The V end was cut by 3 bases, the J end by 5 bases, with 19 bases between. This CDR3 is 16 amino acids long. CDR1 is KGHSH and CDR2 is LQKENI in the germline V gene. In DNA form, the CDR3 reads TGTGCCAGCTCACCGATCCAAAGGGATCGTCGGACTGAAGCTTTCTTT. Translating it yields CASSPIQRDRRTEAFF. Using reference TRBV18 and TRBJ1-1 for the parts outside the CDR3, the full variable domain is NAGVMQNPRHLVRRRGQEARLRCSPMKGHSHVYWYRQLPEEGLKFMVYLQKENIIDESGMPKERFSAEFPKEGPSILRIQQVVRGDSAAYFCASSPIQRDRRTEAFFGQGTRLTVV.

The chain joins TRBV18 to TRBJ1-4; D is unresolved. This CDR3 is 16 amino acids long. V was shortened by 2 bases and J by 3 bases, with 13 bases between the two germline ends. Germline CDR1 is KGHSH and CDR2 is LQKENI. The CDR3 protein is CASSPWSRASNEKLFF. In DNA form, the CDR3 reads TGTGCCAGCTCACCATGGTCCCGGGCATCTAATGAAAAACTGTTTTTT.

This chain connects TRBV13 to TRBJ2-3; TRBD2 agrees at 8 bases. Germline CDR1 and CDR2: PRHDT and FYEKMQ (reference sequence). The CDR3 consists of 15 residues. V lost 6 bases and J lost 4; bases outside the gene matches: 9. This CDR3 is CASSRSGNFPDTQYF. The CDR3, as DNA: TGTGCCAGCAGTCGTAGCGGGAATTTCCCAGATACGCAGTATTTT. The full variable domain, its missing parts supplied by reference TRBV13 and TRBJ2-3, is AAGVIQSPRHLIKEKRETATLKCYPIPRHDTVYWYQQGPGQDPQFLISFYEKMQSDKGSIPDRFSAQQFSDYHSELNMSSLELGDSALYFCASSRSGNFPDTQYFGPGTRLTVL.

The chain has TRBV9 and TRBJ2-1; 15 nucleotides line up with TRBD2. The CDR3 runs to 19 residues. V lost 1 base to trimming and J lost 4 bases; unmatched junction nucleotides: 9. The germline V gene has CDR1 SGDLS and CDR2 YYNGEE. CDR3 DNA: TGTGCCAGCAGCGTACGACTGGGACTAGCGGGAGGAGCATACAATGAGCAGTTCTTC. It encodes CASSVRLGLAGGAYNEQFF.